Shown below are 29 T cell receptor beta chains from a single sample sequenced in a study of blood T cell repertoires in COVID-19. Generated by immunoSEQ multiplex PCR, the TCRdb table keeps only in-frame clones and is missing some. The sample shows roughly 310,000 clones, around nine tenths of them seen only once. The material sequenced was PBMCs or T cells enriched from blood (not recorded which). These receptors all come from a woman aged 40 to 50 who had recovered from COVID-19.

The rearrangement joins TRBV7-8 to TRBJ2-2; TRBD1 is a possible D gene (5 bases). The CDR3 extends over 15 amino acids. V lost 2 bases to trimming and J lost 5 bases, with 12 bases between them. Per the germline V gene, CDR1 is SGHVS and CDR2 is FQNEAQ. The CDR3 DNA sequence: TGTGCCAGCAGCTTACTGCAGGGTTGGACCGGGGAGCTGTTTTTT. This translates into CASSLLQGWTGELFF.

In DNA form, the CDR3 reads TGTGCCAGCAGCCGGGGGGCTAGCGGGAGCATCAGTGAGCAGTTCTTC. It translates to CASSRGASGSISEQFF. The chain links TRBV11-3 to TRBJ2-1; 10 bases are shared with TRBD2. The junction had 13 bases not matched to a gene; V was cut back by 5 bases and J by 9 bases. CDR3 length equals 16 residues. Germline CDR1 is SGHNT and CDR2 is YENEEA.

V is TRBV5-1 and J is TRBJ2-3, with 7 bases that match TRBD1. CDR1 is SGHRS and CDR2 is YFSETQ in the germline V gene. V gave up 4 bases and J gave up 3 bases; unmatched junction bases: 5. This CDR3 has 14 amino acids. CDR3 sequence (DNA): TGCGCCAGCAGCCCTGGACAGGAGACAGATACGCAGTATTTT. Its translation is CASSPGQETDTQYF.

The chain carries TRBV7-9 and TRBJ2-5; 15 bases are shared with TRBD2. Germline V gives CDR1 SEHNR, CDR2 FQNEAQ (reference sequence). The trim removed 4 bases at V and 1 base at J, leaving 7 bases unmatched. The CDR3 runs 18 residues. The CDR3 bases are TGTGCCAGCAGCTCCATGGGGACTAGCGGGGGGTTCCAAGAGACCCAGTACTTC. Translation gives CASSSMGTSGGFQETQYF.

The chain has TRBV5-6 and TRBJ2-1; 12 nucleotides match TRBD2. Per germline, CDR1 SGHDT and CDR2 YYEEEE. This CDR3 comprises 19 residues. With 5 bases clipped from V and 1 base from J, the junction kept 13 bases outside the gene matches. In DNA form, the CDR3 reads TGTGCCAGCAGTTCCTCAACTAGCGGGGGGCTCACTTCCTACAATGAGCAGTTCTTC. Residues: CASSSSTSGGLTSYNEQFF.

The chain links TRBV30 to TRBJ2-7; TRBD1 agrees at 10 bases. Germline V gene lookup returns CDR1 GTSNPN and CDR2 SVGIG (reference sequence). The CDR3 consists of 17 residues. After removal of 5 bases from V and 4 bases from J, the junction contained 17 bases not matched to a gene. Written as DNA, the CDR3 is TGTGCCTGGGGGACAGGGGTCGAACTGGACAGGGGGTACGAGCAGTACTTC. Translated: CAWGTGVELDRGYEQYF. Based on the CDR3 plus reference TRBV30 and TRBJ2-7, the full variable domain is SQTIHQWPATLVQPVGSPLSLECTVEGTSNPNLYWYRQAAGRGLQLLFYSVGIGQISSEVPQNLSASRPQDRQFILSSKKLLLSDSGFYLCAWGTGVELDRGYEQYFGPGTRLTVT.

This clone was picked up one time. This chain links TRBV27 with TRBJ1-6; TRBD1 matches at 7 bases. The V gene's germline CDR1 is MNHEY and CDR2 SMNVEV (reference sequence). V shed 2 bases and J 6 bases; nucleotides not matched to a gene: 10. This CDR3 contains 17 residues. The CDR3 bases are TGTGCCAGCAGTTTACACCTTAGGGGGCAGGGTAATTCACCCCTCCACTTT. Translation gives CASSLHLRGQGNSPLHF.

This chain uses TRBV11-3 with TRBJ2-7, with 7 bases that match TRBD1. The CDR3 runs to 15 residues. Germline CDR1 SGHNT, CDR2 YENEEA. Unmatched junction bases numbered 10, after V lost 4 bases and J lost 4 bases. The CDR3 sequence: CASSWPGRGIYEQYF. Written as DNA, the CDR3 is TGTGCCAGCAGCTGGCCGGGCAGGGGGATTTACGAGCAGTACTTC.

This clone was seen a single time. The rearrangement links TRBV3-1 (or the pseudogene TRBV3-2) to TRBJ2-7; TRBD1 aligns across 7 bases. CDR1 is LGHDT, CDR2 YNNKEL, per germline (reference sequence). J gave up 3 bases and V 4 bases, and 3 bases lay outside the gene matches. The CDR3 runs 13 residues. This CDR3 reads CASSPWTGYEQYF. CDR3 DNA sequence: TGTGCCAGCAGCCCTTGGACAGGCTACGAGCAGTACTTC.

The rearrangement uses TRBV15 and TRBJ2-2; possible D gene TRBD2, 5 bases. The CDR3 consists of 17 residues. Germline-derived CDR1 and CDR2 are LNHNV and YYDKDF (reference sequence). Trimming shortened V by 5 bases and J by 0 bases, and 16 bases separated the two germline ends. The CDR3 reads CATSPTALAANTGELFF. For the CDR3, the DNA is TGTGCCACCAGCCCGACCGCTCTAGCAGCGAACACCGGGGAGCTGTTTTTT.

The rearrangement links TRBV2 to TRBJ2-5; 10 nucleotides match TRBD2. The CDR3 loop spans 17 amino acids. Germline CDR1 reads SNHLY; CDR2 reads FYNNEI. Trimming cost V 3 bases and J 2 bases; bases outside gene matches: 9. This chain's CDR3 is CASSEFPTSGTQETQYF. The DNA of the CDR3 is TGTGCCAGCAGTGAGTTCCCAACTAGCGGGACTCAAGAGACCCAGTACTTC.

This rearrangement joins TRBV11-3 to TRBJ2-7; D not certain. The V end lost 1 base, the J end lost 1 base, and 11 bases lay between the germline ends. CDR1 SGHNT and CDR2 YENEEA come from the germline V gene. This CDR3 is 15 amino acids long. The CDR3: CASSLGAASSYEQYF. CDR3 in DNA: TGTGCCAGCAGCTTAGGGGCCGCTTCTTCCTACGAGCAGTACTTC. The variable domain in full, with the rest retrieved from reference TRBV11-3 and TRBJ2-7, is EAGVVQSPRYKIIEKKQPVAFWCNPISGHNTLYWYLQNLGQGPELLIRYENEEAVDDSQLPKDRFSAERLKGVDSTLKIQPAELGDSAVYLCASSLGAASSYEQYFGPGTRLTVT.

The chain joins TRBV5-6 to TRBJ2-3; D uncertain. Trimming cost V 3 bases and J 10 bases, with 12 bases left between them. Germline CDR1 is SGHDT and CDR2 is YYEEEE. There are 12 residues in the CDR3. CDR3 residues: CASSSQPVPQYF. The DNA of the CDR3 is TGTGCCAGCAGCTCACAGCCCGTCCCGCAGTATTTT.

The chain recombines TRBV6-6 with TRBJ2-1, with D maybe TRBD1 (5 bases). This CDR3 has 15 amino acids. V shed 6 bases and J shed 0 bases, with 12 bases lying between them. Germline V gene sequence: CDR1 MNHNY, CDR2 SVGAGI (reference sequence). CDR3 bases: TGTGCCAGCAGGCCCAGGGCGCCCTCCTACAATGAGCAGTTCTTC. Translation: CASRPRAPSYNEQFF.

The chain recombines TRBV9 with TRBJ2-5, with 8 bases fitting TRBD2. CDR1 and CDR2 (germline): SGDLS, YYNGEE. CDR3 length: 15 residues. V lost 4 bases and J lost 5; bases outside the gene matches: 10. CDR3 sequence (DNA): TGTGCCAGCAGCCCACGGGAGGGCCCTTCGGAGACCCAGTACTTC. Residues: CASSPREGPSETQYF.

This sequence joins TRBV27 and TRBJ2-7; 9 positions match TRBD1. V lost 2 bases, J lost 0 bases, and 2 bases stayed unmatched. CDR1 is MNHEY and CDR2 is SMNVEV in the germline V gene (reference sequence). The CDR3 runs to 15 residues. The CDR3 loop reads CASSLVGQGSYEQYF. The CDR3 DNA reads TGTGCCAGCAGTTTAGTGGGACAGGGCTCCTACGAGCAGTACTTC.

The chain has TRBV24-1 and TRBJ2-5, with 8 nucleotides matching TRBD1. J was trimmed by 2 bases and V by 4 bases; bases with no gene match: 8. From germline, CDR1 is KGHDR and CDR2 SFDVKD. The CDR3 has 16 residues. This CDR3 is CATSESLGTGQETQYF. DNA of the CDR3: TGTGCCACCAGTGAATCGCTCGGGACAGGACAAGAGACCCAGTACTTC.

The CDR3 nucleotides read TGCGCCAGCAGTCAGACAGGCTTACAAGAGACCCAGTACTTC. Translated, it gives CASSQTGLQETQYF. The rearrangement joins TRBV5-1 to TRBJ2-5, with D perhaps matching TRBD1 (6 bases). Germline-derived CDR1 and CDR2 are SGHRS and YFSETQ. The V end lost 5 bases, the J end lost 2 bases, and 13 bases lay between the germline ends. This CDR3 has 14 residues.

The chain links TRBV5-5 to TRBJ1-4; 10 bases line up with TRBD1. CDR1 and CDR2 from the germline V gene are SGHKS and YYEKEE (reference sequence). The CDR3 has 15 amino acids. V lost 4 bases to trimming and J lost 5 bases; unmatched junction nucleotides: 5. The CDR3 reads CASSPGTGANEKLFF. The CDR3 nucleotides are TGTGCCAGCAGCCCGGGGACAGGGGCGAATGAAAAACTGTTTTTT.

The rearrangement uses TRBV7-3 and TRBJ2-1; D is perhaps TRBD1 (5 bases). Germline-derived CDR1 and CDR2 are SGHTA and FQGTGA. The CDR3 is made up of 13 amino acids. The V gene lost 5 bases and the J gene lost 9 bases, with 14 bases spanning the gap. CDR3 sequence: CASSTDGQGEQFF. CDR3 sequence (DNA): TGTGCCAGCAGCACGGATGGCCAGGGTGAGCAGTTCTTC. Full variable domain (rest looked up from reference TRBV7-3 and TRBJ2-1): GAGVSQTPSNKVTEKGKYVELRCDPISGHTALYWYRQSLGQGPEFLIYFQGTGAADDSGLPNDRFFAVRPEGSVSTLKIQRTERGDSAVYLCASSTDGQGEQFFGPGTRLTVL.

V usage is TRBV11-3 and J usage is TRBJ2-7; tentative D call: TRBD1 (6 bases). The germline gives CDR1 SGHNT, CDR2 YENEEA. Trimming pared 0 bases from V and 7 bases from J, leaving 10 bases between. This CDR3 region has 13 residues. The CDR3 coding sequence is TGTGCCAGCAGCTTAGAGGGGGCGAAAGAGCAGTACTTC. This translates into CASSLEGAKEQYF. The variable domain in full, completed from reference TRBV11-3 and TRBJ2-7, reads EAGVVQSPRYKIIEKKQPVAFWCNPISGHNTLYWYLQNLGQGPELLIRYENEEAVDDSQLPKDRFSAERLKGVDSTLKIQPAELGDSAVYLCASSLEGAKEQYFGPGTRLTVT.

The CDR3: CSVEAPSNTGELFF. In DNA, the CDR3 is TGCAGCGTTGAAGCCCCGTCGAACACCGGGGAGCTGTTTTTT. The gene calls are TRBV29-1 and TRBJ2-2; D remains ambiguous. The CDR3 is 14 amino acids. Per germline, CDR1 SQVTM and CDR2 ANQGSEA. Trimming removed 1 base at V and 0 bases at J, with 6 bases between.

This chain links TRBV27 with TRBJ2-2; 9 positions match TRBD1. V was pared by 2 bases and J by 4 bases, with 8 bases of the junction left unmatched. CDR3 size: 17 residues. CDR1 and CDR2 from the germline V gene are MNHEY and SMNVEV (reference sequence). The CDR3 sequence is CASSLPGTGRGTGELFF. CDR3 coding DNA: TGTGCCAGCAGTTTACCCGGGACAGGGAGGGGCACCGGGGAGCTGTTTTTT.

This clone has only one observation. The chain is built from TRBV20-1 and TRBJ1-5, with D unclear. CDR1 is DFQATT, CDR2 SNEGSKA, per germline (reference sequence). The CDR3 is made up of 14 amino acids. Trimming removed 3 bases from V and 5 bases from J, with 14 bases in between. The CDR3 loop reads CSASIPGIDQPQHF. The CDR3 coding sequence is TGCAGTGCTAGTATTCCAGGCATTGATCAGCCCCAGCATTTT.

This rearrangement joins TRBV27 to TRBJ2-7; 8 nucleotides align to TRBD1. This CDR3 is 16 amino acids long. The V and J ends lost 4 bases and 2 bases, in that order; junction bases with no gene match: 10. Germline V gene data show CDR1 as MNHEY and CDR2 as SMNVEV (reference sequence). Written as DNA, the CDR3 is TGTGCCAGCAGTTCCCCAGCCAGGGGGCTTACCTACGAGCAGTACTTC. Encoded protein: CASSSPARGLTYEQYF.

The DNA for the CDR3 is TGTGCCAGCAGTTCTTTTGGCGGTCAGGGCACCTTC. Translated: CASSSFGGQGTF. V and J are TRBV28 and TRBJ1-2, with D possibly matching TRBD1 (5 bases). The V and J ends lost 4 bases and 13 bases respectively, with 16 bases between them. Germline V lookup: CDR1 MDHEN, CDR2 SYDVKM. The CDR3 spans 12 residues.

The V call is TRBV6-5, the J call TRBJ1-4; D gene unclear. The length of the CDR3 is 16 residues. The germline CDR1 and CDR2 sequences are MNHEY and SVGAGI. V was clipped by 4 bases and J by 0 bases, with 12 bases between them. The CDR3 protein is CASSSLSPATNEKLFF. In nucleotides, the CDR3 is TGTGCCAGCAGTTCCCTCTCCCCGGCAACTAATGAAAAACTGTTTTTT.

The V and J genes are TRBV4-3 and TRBJ2-3; 8 nucleotides match TRBD2. V was pared by 5 bases and J by 2 bases, with 9 bases of the junction left unmatched. Germline CDR1 and CDR2: LGHNA and YSLEER. This CDR3 region has 16 residues. CDR3 bases: TGCGCCAGCAGCTACAGACTAGCGCAGGACACAGATACGCAGTATTTT. The encoded protein is CASSYRLAQDTDTQYF.

The chain is built from TRBV11-3 and TRBJ2-4; TRBD2 aligns across 7 bases. With 5 bases clipped from V and 5 bases from J, the junction kept 15 bases outside the gene matches. The CDR3 is 17 residues long. Germline V lookup: CDR1 SGHNT, CDR2 YENEEA. The CDR3 region is CASSPYPGGINQNIQYF. The CDR3 nucleotides are TGTGCCAGCAGCCCGTACCCGGGGGGTATAAATCAAAACATTCAGTACTTC. The whole variable domain, filled in from reference TRBV11-3 and TRBJ2-4, reads EAGVVQSPRYKIIEKKQPVAFWCNPISGHNTLYWYLQNLGQGPELLIRYENEEAVDDSQLPKDRFSAERLKGVDSTLKIQPAELGDSAVYLCASSPYPGGINQNIQYFGAGTRLSVL.